This T cell receptor (beta chain) was sequenced during a study of control samples from healthy donors and cancer patients. The CDR3 has 13 residues. Germline lookup yields CDR1 KGHSH and CDR2 LQKENI. V lost 7 bases and J lost 5; bases outside the gene matches: 7. Clones were read by immunoSEQ multiplex PCR, and TCRdb kept only the in-frame ones, dropping some. The data show under 450,000 clones, with around nine tenths seen just once and 5.5% to 8% held by the top ten. Input material: PBMCs. The sequence came from a man between 40 and 49 years old with head and neck cancer. The gene calls are TRBV18 and TRBJ1-1, with TRBD1 matching 7 bases. CDR3 nucleotide sequence: TGTGCCAGCTGGCAGGGGGAAGGAACTGAAGCTTTCTTT. Its protein product is CASWQGEGTEAFF.